This TCR beta chain was sequenced during a study of CD4 T cells in relation to SARS-CoV-2 and coronaviruses. Before the COVID-19 pandemic, during about 2010-2018, CD4+ T cells were taken from unexposed donors. CD4+ T cells were isolated from the cells after 10 days of culture. The CDR3 length is 11 residues. V dropped 6 bases and J dropped 10 bases, with 10 bases sitting between them. CDR1 MNHEY and CDR2 SVGAGI come from the germline V gene. Profiling relied on immunoSEQ multiplex PCR, and the TCRdb table lists in-frame clones only, not all of them. This table holds approximately 20,000 clones, approximately 75% found once. Comments on this clone: As yet, its antigen is unknown.

Specimen: CD4+ T cells from PBMCs, cultured in vitro. This chain links TRBV6-5 with TRBJ2-1; no clear D. The origin of this receptor is a human donor in good health. The CDR3 DNA reads as TGTGCCAGCAGGGCTGTCGGGGAGCAGTTCTTC. Residues: CASRAVGEQFF.